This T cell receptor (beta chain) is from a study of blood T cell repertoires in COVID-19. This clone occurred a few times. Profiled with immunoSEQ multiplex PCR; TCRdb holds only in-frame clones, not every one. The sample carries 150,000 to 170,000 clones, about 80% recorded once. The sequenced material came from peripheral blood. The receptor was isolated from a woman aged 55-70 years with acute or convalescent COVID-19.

The CDR3 protein is CASSLIEGDHEQFF. CDR3 nucleotide sequence: TGTGCCAGCAGCTTAATAGAAGGGGATCATGAGCAGTTCTTC. The gene calls are TRBV7-6 and TRBJ2-1, with D possibly being TRBD1 (5 bases). CDR1 and CDR2 (germline): SGHVS, FNYEAQ. V was pared by 2 bases and J by 8 bases, with 13 bases between. This CDR3 region has 14 residues.